Sequencing of this T cell receptor beta chain was carried out in a study of T cells in Graves' hyperthyroidism and ophthalmopathy. This clonotype was seen repeatedly, ten times or more. The antigen is unknown. V was clipped by 1 base and J by 0 bases, with 10 bases between them. Germline V gene sequence: CDR1 SNHLY, CDR2 FYNNEI. This CDR3 contains 15 residues. Amplification targeted TCR beta CDR3 regions from RNA transcripts. During a first-round RT-PCR of the TCR CDR3, the HTBI primer set was used. One entry per CDR3 protein, called by TCRdb with MiXCR from the multiplex PCR reads. The sample lists hundreds of thousands of distinct CDR3 sequences; about 15% were seen once. The study's findings and limits: Before onset, ophthalmopathy was predicted by the model a median roughly six months earlier.

The patients, who ranged from 18 to 65 in age, presented with newly diagnosed hyperthyroidism lasting under 2 months. The specimen sequenced was blood. The sequence came from a woman between 25 and 40 years old with Graves' hyperthyroidism. The gene calls are TRBV2 and TRBJ2-7; the D gene is possibly TRBD2 (5 bases). The CDR3 reads CASSEGLAASYEQYF. CDR3 sequence (DNA): TGTGCCAGCAGTGAAGGTCTAGCCGCCTCCTACGAGCAGTACTTC.